A selection of T cell receptor beta chains follows, all from one sample in a study of blood T cells in healthy people across ages. MiXCR, applied by TCRdb to the 5' RACE reads, yields one record per CDR3 protein. The sample holds about 780,000 distinct CDR3 sequences, less than 60% seen once. The source material was blood. All receptors come from a man older than 75 in good health. Each CDR3 is given with its conserved first and last residue. The D gene is left open where the match is weak. For some rows the clone size is stated as once, few or many, or as a class when expanded; others skip it.

>TRBJ2-5|-|TRBD1|TRBV9
CASSPHSTGAETQYF
TGTGCCAGCAGCCCTCATTCGACAGGGGCAGAGACCCAGTACTTC
>TRBJ2-7|-|TRBD2|TRBV20-1
CSARSAGGRWYEQYF
TGCAGTGCTAGAAGCGCGGGAGGGAGGTGGTACGAGCAGTACTTC
>TRBJ1-6|-|-|TRBV7-2
CASSRRVEGSSPLHF
TGTGCCAGCAGCCGTAGGGTAGAGGGTTCCTCACCCCTCCACTTT
>TRBJ2-1|-|-|TRBV6-2/TRBV6-3
CASSYGGPYNEQFF
TGTGCCAGCAGTTACGGGGGACCCTACAATGAGCAGTTCTTC
>TRBJ2-1|few|TRBD2|TRBV20-1
CSASREGVRDEQFF
TGCAGTGCTAGTAGGGAGGGAGTTCGCGATGAGCAGTTCTTC
>TRBJ2-5|-|-|TRBV29-1
CSVEEWDGQETQYF
TGCAGCGTTGAAGAATGGGACGGCCAAGAGACCCAGTACTTC
>TRBJ2-5|-|TRBD2|TRBV20-1
CSARTSGRAIEQYF
TGCAGTGCTAGAACTAGCGGGAGGGCCATTGAGCAGTACTTC
>TRBJ2-1|-|-|TRBV2
CASSGPLARNEQFF
TGTGCCAGCTCCGGCCCACTAGCACGCAATGAGCAGTTCTTC
>TRBJ1-2|-|-|TRBV10-3
CAISESPGYGYTF
TGTGCCATCAGTGAGTCACCGGGGTATGGCTACACCTTC
>TRBJ1-1|few|-|TRBV4-2
CASSQGEVMNTEAFF
TGTGCCAGCAGCCAAGGGGAAGTAATGAACACTGAAGCTTTCTTT